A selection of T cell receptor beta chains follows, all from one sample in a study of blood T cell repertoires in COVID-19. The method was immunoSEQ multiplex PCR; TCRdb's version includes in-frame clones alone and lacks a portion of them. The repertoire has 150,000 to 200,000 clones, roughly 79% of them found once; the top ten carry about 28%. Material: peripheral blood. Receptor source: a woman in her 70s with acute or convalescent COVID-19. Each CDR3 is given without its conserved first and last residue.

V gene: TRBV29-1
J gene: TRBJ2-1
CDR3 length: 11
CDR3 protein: SVGQGYYNEQF

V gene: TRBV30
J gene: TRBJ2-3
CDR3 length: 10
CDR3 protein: AWSGSTDTQY

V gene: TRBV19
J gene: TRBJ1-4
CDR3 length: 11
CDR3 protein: ASSETNSRKLF

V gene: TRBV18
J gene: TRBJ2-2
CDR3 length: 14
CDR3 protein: ASSPGRQENTGELF

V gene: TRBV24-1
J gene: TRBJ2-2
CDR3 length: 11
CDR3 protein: ATSEIWQKELF

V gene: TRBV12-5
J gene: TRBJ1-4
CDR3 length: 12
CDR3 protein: ASGLGQGREKLF

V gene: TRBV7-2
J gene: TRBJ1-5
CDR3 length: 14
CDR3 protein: ASSLGSEGAAKPQH

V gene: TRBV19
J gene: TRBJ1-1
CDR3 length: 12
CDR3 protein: ASYRGQGNTEAF

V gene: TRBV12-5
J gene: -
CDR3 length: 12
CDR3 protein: ASKSGDHSYEQY

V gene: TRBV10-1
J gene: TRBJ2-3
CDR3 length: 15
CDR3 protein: ASSERRVAGVTDTQY

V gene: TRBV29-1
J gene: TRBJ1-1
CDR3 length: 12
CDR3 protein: SAGETGDNTETF

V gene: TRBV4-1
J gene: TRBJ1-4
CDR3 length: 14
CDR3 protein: ASSPAGTGINEKLF

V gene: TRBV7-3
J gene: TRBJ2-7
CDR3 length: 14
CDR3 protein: ASSLNSGLAGAEQY

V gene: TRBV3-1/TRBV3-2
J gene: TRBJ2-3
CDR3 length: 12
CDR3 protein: ASRRTGIEDTQY

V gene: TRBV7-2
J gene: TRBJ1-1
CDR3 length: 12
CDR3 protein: ASSLVGAGTEAF

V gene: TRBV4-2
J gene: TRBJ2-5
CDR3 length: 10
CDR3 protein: ASSQVSETQY

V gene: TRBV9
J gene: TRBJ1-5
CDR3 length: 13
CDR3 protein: ASSAGTGGNQPQH

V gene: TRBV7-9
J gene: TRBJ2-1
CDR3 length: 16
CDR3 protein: ASSLTQVARRAYNEQF

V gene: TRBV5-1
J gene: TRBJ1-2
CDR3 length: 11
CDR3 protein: ASSFAGYTGYT

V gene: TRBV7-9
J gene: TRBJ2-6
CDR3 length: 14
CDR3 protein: ASSFTIQTGANVLT

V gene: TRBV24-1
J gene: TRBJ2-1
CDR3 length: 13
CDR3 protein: ATSVGSGSRNEQF

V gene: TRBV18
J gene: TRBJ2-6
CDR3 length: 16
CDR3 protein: ASSVMRDLQSRANVLT

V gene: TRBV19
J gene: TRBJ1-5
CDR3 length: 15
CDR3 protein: ASSSPSPDRDNQPQH

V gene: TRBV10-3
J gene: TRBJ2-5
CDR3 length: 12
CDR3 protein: ATSRARESETQY

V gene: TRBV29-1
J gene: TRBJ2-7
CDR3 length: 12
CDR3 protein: SVEGLLGSDEQY

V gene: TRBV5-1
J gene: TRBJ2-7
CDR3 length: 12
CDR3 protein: ASSWGDRGSEQY

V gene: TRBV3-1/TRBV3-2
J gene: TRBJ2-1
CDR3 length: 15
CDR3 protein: ASSQGLPGLRRQEQF

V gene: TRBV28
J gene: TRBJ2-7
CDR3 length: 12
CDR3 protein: ASTRDRVSYEQY

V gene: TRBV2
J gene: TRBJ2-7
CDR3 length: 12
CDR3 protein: AGRRDRGFYEQY

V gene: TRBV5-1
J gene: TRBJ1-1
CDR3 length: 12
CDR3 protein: ASRGTGGHTEAF

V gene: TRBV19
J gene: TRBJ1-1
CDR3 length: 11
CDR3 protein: ASTPGQTLEAF

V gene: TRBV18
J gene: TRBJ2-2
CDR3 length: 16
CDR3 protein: ASSPNGPGQGVSGELF

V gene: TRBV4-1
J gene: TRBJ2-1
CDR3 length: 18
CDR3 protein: ASSQDPGTSGRMSYNEQF

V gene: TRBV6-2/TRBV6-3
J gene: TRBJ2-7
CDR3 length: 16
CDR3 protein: ASSFIPGTSGSSYEQY

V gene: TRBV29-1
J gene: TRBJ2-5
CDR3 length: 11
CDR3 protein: SVGGGNQETQY

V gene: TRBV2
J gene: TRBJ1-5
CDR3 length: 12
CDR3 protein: ASSVGGGRQPQH

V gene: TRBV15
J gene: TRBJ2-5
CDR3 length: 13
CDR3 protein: ATSLFQGRQETQY

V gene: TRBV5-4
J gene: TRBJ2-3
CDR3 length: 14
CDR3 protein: ASSHNRGAITDTQY

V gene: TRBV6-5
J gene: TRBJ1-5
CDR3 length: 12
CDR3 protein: ATRDNARNQPQH